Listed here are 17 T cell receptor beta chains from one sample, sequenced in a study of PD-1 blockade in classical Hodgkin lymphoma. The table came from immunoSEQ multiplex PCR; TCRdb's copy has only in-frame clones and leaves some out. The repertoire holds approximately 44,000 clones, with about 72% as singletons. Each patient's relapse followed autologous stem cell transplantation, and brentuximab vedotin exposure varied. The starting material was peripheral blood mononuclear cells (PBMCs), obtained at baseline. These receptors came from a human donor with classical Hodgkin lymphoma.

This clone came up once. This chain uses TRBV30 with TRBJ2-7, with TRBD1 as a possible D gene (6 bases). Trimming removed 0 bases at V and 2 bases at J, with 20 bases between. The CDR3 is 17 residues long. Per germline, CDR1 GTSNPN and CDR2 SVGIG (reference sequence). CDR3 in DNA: TGTGCCTGGAGTGTTGGGCAGGGGCGTTCGAAACCCTACGAGCAGTACTTC. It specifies CAWSVGQGRSKPYEQYF.

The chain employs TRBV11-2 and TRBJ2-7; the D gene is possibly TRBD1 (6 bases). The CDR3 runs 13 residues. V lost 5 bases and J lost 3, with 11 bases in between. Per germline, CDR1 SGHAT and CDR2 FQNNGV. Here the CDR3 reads CASSPTGNYEQYF. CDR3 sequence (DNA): TGTGCCAGCAGCCCTACAGGGAACTACGAGCAGTACTTC.

The CDR3 DNA reads as TGTGCCAGCAGTGTCGGGAGTGGATCACCCCTCCACTTT. Protein sequence: CASSVGSGSPLHF. The V gene is TRBV2, the J gene TRBJ1-6, with D unclear. Trimming left V 4 bases short and J 10 bases short, with 11 bases between. Germline CDR1 and CDR2: SNHLY and FYNNEI. The CDR3 contains 13 residues.

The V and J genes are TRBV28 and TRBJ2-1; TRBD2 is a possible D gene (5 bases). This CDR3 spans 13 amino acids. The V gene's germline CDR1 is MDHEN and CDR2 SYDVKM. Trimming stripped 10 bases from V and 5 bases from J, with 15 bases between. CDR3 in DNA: TGTGCCACATGGACTGGCATCCACAATGAGCAGTTCTTC. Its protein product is CATWTGIHNEQFF.

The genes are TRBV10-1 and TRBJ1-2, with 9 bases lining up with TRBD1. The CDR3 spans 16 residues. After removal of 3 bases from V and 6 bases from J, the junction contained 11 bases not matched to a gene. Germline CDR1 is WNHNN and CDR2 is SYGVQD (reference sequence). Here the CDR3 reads CASSEVQGQGSHGYTF. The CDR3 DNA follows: TGCGCCAGCAGTGAAGTCCAAGGACAGGGGTCCCATGGCTACACCTTC.

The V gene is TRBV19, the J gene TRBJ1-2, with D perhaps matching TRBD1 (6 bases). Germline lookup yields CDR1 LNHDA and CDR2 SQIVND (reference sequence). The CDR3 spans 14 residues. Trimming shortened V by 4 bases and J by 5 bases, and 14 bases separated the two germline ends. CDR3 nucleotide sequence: TGTGCCAGTAGTACGACATCAGGGGATTATGGCTACACCTTC. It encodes CASSTTSGDYGYTF.

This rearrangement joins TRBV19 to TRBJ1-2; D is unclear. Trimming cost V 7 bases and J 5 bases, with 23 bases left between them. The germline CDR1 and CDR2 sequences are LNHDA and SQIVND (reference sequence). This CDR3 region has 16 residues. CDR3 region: CASTNLREGLGYGYTF. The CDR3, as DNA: TGTGCCAGTACTAACCTTCGGGAAGGCTTGGGGTATGGCTACACCTTC. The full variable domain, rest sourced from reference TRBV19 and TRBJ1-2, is DGGITQSPKYLFRKEGQNVTLSCEQNLNHDAMYWYRQDPGQGLRLIYYSQIVNDFQKGDIAEGYSVSREKKESFPLTVTSAQKNPTAFYLCASTNLREGLGYGYTFGSGTRLTVV.

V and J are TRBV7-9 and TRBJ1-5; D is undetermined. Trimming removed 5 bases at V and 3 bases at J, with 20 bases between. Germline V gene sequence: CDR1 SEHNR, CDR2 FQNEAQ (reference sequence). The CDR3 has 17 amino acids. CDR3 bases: TGTGCCAGCAGCCCCGGGATCGGAAATGGAGTCAATCAGCCCCAGCATTTT. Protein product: CASSPGIGNGVNQPQHF.

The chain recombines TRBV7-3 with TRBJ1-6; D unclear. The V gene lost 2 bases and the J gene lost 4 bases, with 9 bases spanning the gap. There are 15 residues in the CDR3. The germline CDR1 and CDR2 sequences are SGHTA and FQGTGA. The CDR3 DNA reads TGTGCCAGCAGCTTAGATAGTTCTTATAATTCACCCCTCCACTTT. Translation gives CASSLDSSYNSPLHF. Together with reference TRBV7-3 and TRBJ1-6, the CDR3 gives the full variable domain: GAGVSQTPSNKVTEKGKYVELRCDPISGHTALYWYRQSLGQGPEFLIYFQGTGAADDSGLPNDRFFAVRPEGSVSTLKIQRTERGDSAVYLCASSLDSSYNSPLHFGNGTRLTVT.

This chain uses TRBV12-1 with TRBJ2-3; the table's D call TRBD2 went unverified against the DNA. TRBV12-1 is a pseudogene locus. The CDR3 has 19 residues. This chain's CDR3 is CASSFDYLAGGPFTDTQYF. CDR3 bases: TGTGCCAGCAGCTTTGATTACTTGGCGGGAGGGCCCTTCACAGATACGCAGTATTTT.

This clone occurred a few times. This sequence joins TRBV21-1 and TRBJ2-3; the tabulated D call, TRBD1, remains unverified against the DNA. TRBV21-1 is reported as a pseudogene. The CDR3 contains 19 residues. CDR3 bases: TGTGCCAGCACCTTATCTTTTACAGGGGAGACTCACGGCACAGATACGCAGTATTTT. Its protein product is CASTLSFTGETHGTDTQYF.

The CDR3 loop reads CASSLAGSGGMNTEAFF. The CDR3 bases are TGTGCCAGCAGCTTAGCGGGGTCAGGGGGTATGAACACTGAAGCTTTCTTT. The chain is built from TRBV7-8 and TRBJ1-1; 7 bases align to TRBD1. Germline CDR1 reads SGHVS; CDR2 reads FQNEAQ. The CDR3 has 17 residues. Trimming cost V 0 bases and J 0 bases; bases outside gene matches: 7.

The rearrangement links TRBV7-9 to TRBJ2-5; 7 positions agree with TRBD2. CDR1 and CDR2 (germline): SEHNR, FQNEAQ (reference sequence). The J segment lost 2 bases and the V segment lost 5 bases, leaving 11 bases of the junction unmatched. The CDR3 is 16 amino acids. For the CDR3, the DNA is TGTGCCAGCAGCCGCACTTTGGCGGGAGAACAAGAGACCCAGTACTTC. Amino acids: CASSRTLAGEQETQYF.

Here the CDR3 DNA reads TGCAGCGTAAGCGGGGACACTTACAATGAGCAGTTCTTC. Protein product: CSVSGDTYNEQFF. This chain links TRBV29-1 with TRBJ2-1; weak D call: TRBD2 (7 bases). Germline CDR1 and CDR2: SQVTM and ANQGSEA. Trimming shortened V by 6 bases and J by 4 bases, and 13 bases separated the two germline ends. The CDR3 extends over 13 amino acids.

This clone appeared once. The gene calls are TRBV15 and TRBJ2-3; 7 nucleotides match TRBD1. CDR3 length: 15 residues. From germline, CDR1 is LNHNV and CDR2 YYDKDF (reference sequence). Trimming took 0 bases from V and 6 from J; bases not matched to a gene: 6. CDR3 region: CATSRDGTARDTQYF. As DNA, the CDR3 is TGTGCCACCAGCAGAGATGGGACAGCTAGGGATACGCAGTATTTT.

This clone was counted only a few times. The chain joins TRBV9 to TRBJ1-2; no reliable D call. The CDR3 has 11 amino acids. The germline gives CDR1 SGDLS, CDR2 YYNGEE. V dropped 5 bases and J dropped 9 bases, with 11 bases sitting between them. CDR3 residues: CASSVSFRYTF. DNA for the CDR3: TGTGCCAGCAGTGTCTCGTTTCGCTACACCTTC. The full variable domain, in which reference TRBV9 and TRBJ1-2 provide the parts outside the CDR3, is DSGVTQTPKHLITATGQRVTLRCSPRSGDLSVYWYQQSLDQGLQFLIQYYNGEERAKGNILERFSAQQFPDLHSELNLSSLELGDSALYFCASSVSFRYTFGSGTRLTVV.

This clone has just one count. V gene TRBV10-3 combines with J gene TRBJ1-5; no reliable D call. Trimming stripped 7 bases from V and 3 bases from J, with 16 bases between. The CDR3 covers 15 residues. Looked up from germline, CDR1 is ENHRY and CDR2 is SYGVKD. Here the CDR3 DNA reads TGTGCCATCATTTCGGACGGTCAAAACAATCAGCCCCAGCATTTT. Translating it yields CAIISDGQNNQPQHF.